The T cell receptor beta chain described here comes from a study of T-cell memory formation after mild COVID-19 (dated by TCRdb to the early 2020s). Context from the whole study: TCR sequence clusters from the two donors were largely donor specific. Longitudinal TCRalpha and TCRbeta repertoire sequencing tracked T-cell clones expanding and contracting after mild COVID-19 in a couple of donors. The cohort comprised two young, previously healthy adult volunteers, one female and one male. On the study overall, not on this receptor specifically: Only two mild cases were covered by the study, and larger cohorts that include severe cases with pre-infection samples were considered necessary. Some responding clones were detected in pre-infection memory, suggesting pre-existing cross-reactive memory T cells joined the SARS-CoV-2 response. Contracting CD4+ clones were found mainly in CM and EM memory subsets, while CD8+ clones were enriched in EMRA. Whether the second-wave clones peaking on day 37 were SARS-CoV-2 specific was not confirmed. Clones that contracted from day 15 to 85 showed balanced CD4/CD8 phenotypes, whereas a second wave of clones that expanded from day 15 to 37 leaned towards CD4+.

This clonotype has just a few counts. Its antigen is unknown. Nothing much larger sits one base from this clone, and base qualities are not available. Ficoll-Paque density gradient centrifugation was the method used to isolate PBMCs. The CDR3 holds 16 amino acids from the cysteine to the phenylalanine. Of the read, only the CDR3 DNA is kept; its 48 bases are in frame from base 1. Ends trimmed: V by 1 base, J by 6 bases; bases unmatched to a gene: 9. Per the germline V gene (reference sequence), LGHDT is the CDR1 and YNNKEL is the CDR2. The listed sequencing device is Illumina NovaSeq 6000. TCRalpha and TCRbeta cDNA libraries were built by 5'RACE with constant-segment primers, adding sample barcodes and unique molecular identifiers. RNA was extracted from every sample with Trizol reagent. The libraries were amplified in two PCR steps, and the second step added a second sample barcode and Illumina TruSeq adapters. Libraries were sequenced on an Illumina NovaSeq with 2 x 150 bp paired-end reads. The authors' pipeline ran thus. The reads were demultiplexed and collapsed into UMI-guided consensus sequences using migec v1.2.7. Using mixcr v2.1.11, UMI consensuses were aligned to TRA and TRB V and J templates and then assembled into clonotypes. Expanded or contracted clonotypes were those called significant by both edgeR and NoisET, with noise models trained on biological replicates. For edgeR calls, the cutoffs were a false discovery rate-adjusted p below 0.01 and a log2 fold-change threshold of 1. As an exploratory analysis of dynamics, max-normalized trajectories of the 1000 most abundant clonotypes were examined with PCA combined with hierarchical clustering. Separately sequenced CD4+ and CD8+ repertoires were used to assign the CD4 or CD8 phenotype of responding clones. The raw public reads went through TCRdb reprocessing: fastp at Q25, MiXCR clone calling, in-frame beta chains kept. Every entry covers one CDR3 protein and lists the most common genes and DNA from its rows. TCRdb, not the authors, supplied the V and J calls. A total of some 600,000 distinct CDR3 sequences appear in this sample, 17% of them only once. The ten largest make up around 8.1% of the sample.

The specimen was PBMCs or a T cell subset sorted from them (not recorded which). The chain was built from TRBV3-1 and TRBJ2-3; TRBD1 lines up with 8 middle nucleotides. The TCR comes from an adult woman who had mild COVID-19 (a few samples of this study predate the infection). The sample titles of this study are shuffled in the database, so cell type and time point are left out; the donor was told from shared clones. The nucleotide sequence reads as follows: TGTGCCAGCAGCCAAGTCCCCGGACAGGGCCCGGATACGCAGTATTTT. The encoded protein is CASSQVPGQGPDTQYF.